This T cell receptor beta chain was found in a study of identical twins. Study results and limitations: The study reached conclusions through statistical analysis that was cross-sectional, not following the same donors.

There are many counts of this clonotype. Antigen specificity is unknown. Germline CDR1 and CDR2: MNHEY and SVGAGI. V was trimmed by 4 bases and J by 4 bases, leaving 3 bases between them. This CDR3 has 11 residues. A universal primer site came from template switching; cDNA carried unique molecular identifiers. TCRdb reprocessed the 5' RACE reads with MiXCR, giving one entry per CDR3 protein. The sample lists about 340,000 distinct CDR3 sequences; about 12% were seen once. These sequences were also reported in another study, on yellow fever vaccine responses in identical twins. That source adds: Twins' vaccine T cell responses reportedly seemed partly convergent and partly personalized.

Sequences were obtained from CD8+ T cells sorted from blood. The gene calls are TRBV6-5 and TRBJ2-3; D is unresolved. The receptor comes from a woman younger than 35 in good health. The CDR3 spells CASSFADTQYF. The CDR3, as DNA: TGTGCCAGCAGTTTTGCAGATACGCAGTATTTT.